The 15 T cell receptor beta chains given below trace back to one sample, sequenced in a study of blood T cell repertoires in COVID-19. The method was immunoSEQ multiplex PCR; TCRdb's version includes in-frame clones alone and lacks a portion of them. The sample carries under 250,000 clones, about three quarters recorded once. The sample was peripheral blood. These receptors all come from a woman in her 70s with acute or convalescent COVID-19.

This clone appeared a few times. The genes are TRBV7-2 and TRBJ1-5; TRBD1 agrees at 11 bases. The CDR3 length is 18 residues. V shed 4 bases, J shed 7 bases, and the junction held 15 bases outside the gene matches. Germline values: CDR1 SGHTA, CDR2 FQGNSA. Written as DNA, the CDR3 is TGTGCCAGCAGCTCTCCCGGGACAGGGGGAGGGATGATGCAGCCCCAGCATTTT. Amino acid sequence: CASSSPGTGGGMMQPQHF. Full variable domain (missing parts from reference TRBV7-2 and TRBJ1-5): GAGVSQSPSNKVTEKGKDVELRCDPISGHTALYWYRQSLGQGLEFLIYFQGNSAPDKSGLPSDRFSAERTGGSVSTLTIQRTQQEDSAVYLCASSSPGTGGGMMQPQHFGDGTRLSIL.

The chain links TRBV7-2 to TRBJ2-1, with 9 bases that match TRBD2. Looked up from germline, CDR1 is SGHTA and CDR2 is FQGNSA. V shed 5 bases, J shed 7 bases, and the junction held 12 bases outside the gene matches. This CDR3 has 16 residues. The CDR3 region has the DNA TGTGCCAGCAGCCGTCTCATAGCGGGAGCGGGGAATGAGCAGTTCTTC. This encodes CASSRLIAGAGNEQFF.

This chain connects TRBV18 to TRBJ2-1; 8 bases align to TRBD1. Trimming removed 4 bases from V and 0 bases from J; junction bases left unmatched: 8. The CDR3 is made up of 17 amino acids. The germline CDR1 and CDR2 sequences are KGHSH and LQKENI. The CDR3 is CASSRGPGQGSYNEQFF. The CDR3 nucleotides are TGTGCCAGCTCACGCGGCCCCGGACAGGGCTCCTACAATGAGCAGTTCTTC.

The chain carries TRBV27 and TRBJ1-1; D is undetermined. The CDR3 is made up of 13 amino acids. The V end lost 5 bases, the J end lost 7 bases, and 14 bases lay between the germline ends. The germline V gene encodes CDR1 MNHEY and CDR2 SMNVEV (reference sequence). The DNA of the CDR3 is TGTGCCAGCAGTGGCGGACTCGTTCTTGAAGCTTTCTTT. It encodes CASSGGLVLEAFF.

The V gene is TRBV7-2, the J gene TRBJ1-4, with 9 bases lining up with TRBD1. The CDR3 contains 14 residues. Germline CDR1 SGHTA, CDR2 FQGNSA. Unmatched junction bases numbered 7, after V lost 6 bases and J lost 8 bases. CDR3 sequence: CASRNRGLGEKLFF. DNA for the CDR3: TGTGCCAGCAGAAACAGGGGGCTTGGGGAAAAACTGTTTTTT.

The chain has TRBV5-4 and TRBJ2-7; TRBD1 might be the D (6 bases). CDR1 is SGHNT and CDR2 is YYREEE in the germline V gene (reference sequence). The CDR3 spans 15 residues. The V and J ends lost 5 bases and 1 base respectively, with 16 bases between them. In DNA, the CDR3 is TGTGCCAGCAGTAGAAGCGCACAGGGATCCTACGAGCAGTACTTC. It specifies CASSRSAQGSYEQYF.

The genes are TRBV14 and TRBJ1-4; D is possibly TRBD1 (6 bases). Germline V CDR1 and CDR2: SGHDN, FVKESK. This CDR3 spans 14 amino acids. Trimming took 2 bases from V and 6 from J, leaving 10 bases between them. The CDR3 sequence: CASSQTGRDEKLFF. CDR3 in DNA: TGTGCCAGCAGCCAAACAGGGAGGGATGAAAAACTGTTTTTT.

This sequence joins TRBV7-2 and TRBJ2-7, with a weak D call TRBD2 (6 bases). Germline V lookup: CDR1 SGHTA, CDR2 FQGNSA. The CDR3 runs 16 residues. V shed 4 bases and J shed 0 bases, with 16 bases lying between them. This CDR3 is CASSSDGGPFSYEQYF. CDR3 nucleotide sequence: TGTGCCAGCAGCTCGGACGGGGGACCTTTCTCCTACGAGCAGTACTTC. Using reference TRBV7-2 and TRBJ2-7 for the parts outside the CDR3, the full variable domain is GAGVSQSPSNKVTEKGKDVELRCDPISGHTALYWYRQSLGQGLEFLIYFQGNSAPDKSGLPSDRFSAERTGGSVSTLTIQRTQQEDSAVYLCASSSDGGPFSYEQYFGPGTRLTVT.

This clone was recorded a few times. The chain has TRBV19 and TRBJ2-7, with a tentative D call TRBD1 (5 bases). V lost 6 bases to trimming and J lost 3 bases, with 12 bases between them. This CDR3 region has 13 residues. Germline V gives CDR1 LNHDA, CDR2 SQIVND (reference sequence). The CDR3 region has the DNA TGTGCCAGTAGGAGAAGTCAGGGCTACGAGCAGTACTTC. Encoded protein: CASRRSQGYEQYF.

The chain employs TRBV6-5 and TRBJ1-2; weak D call: TRBD1 (6 bases). V shed 6 bases and J shed 7 bases, with 15 bases lying between them. The CDR3 sequence is 13 residues long. Per germline, CDR1 MNHEY and CDR2 SVGAGI. CDR3 amino acids: CASRPQGWGGYTF. The CDR3 nucleotides are TGTGCCAGCAGGCCACAGGGTTGGGGTGGCTACACCTTC.

This clone appeared a few times. The gene calls are TRBV11-2 and TRBJ2-1; 7 bases agree with TRBD1. J was trimmed by 6 bases and V by 1 base; bases with no gene match: 6. Germline assignment: CDR1 SGHAT and CDR2 FQNNGV. The CDR3 is 15 residues long. The chain's CDR3 is CASSLGLRGSNEQFF. The CDR3 DNA sequence: TGTGCCAGCAGCTTAGGTCTCAGGGGGAGCAATGAGCAGTTCTTC.

This clone was seen once. The V and J genes are TRBV6-6 and TRBJ2-1, with TRBD1 identical over 11 bases. With V trimmed by 7 bases and J by 7 bases, 9 bases remained unmatched. Looked up from germline, CDR1 is MNHNY and CDR2 is SVGAGI (reference sequence). CDR3 length: 15 residues. CDR3 amino acids: CASTQTGQGGNEQFF. CDR3 nucleotide sequence: TGTGCCAGCACCCAGACGGGACAGGGGGGGAATGAGCAGTTCTTC.

The CDR3 protein is CASSPDRVNEKLFF. CDR3 sequence (DNA): TGTGCCAGCAGCCCTGACAGGGTAAATGAAAAACTGTTTTTT. The chain couples TRBV11-2 to TRBJ1-4, with TRBD1 identical over 7 bases. There are 14 residues in the CDR3. Looked up from germline, CDR1 is SGHAT and CDR2 is FQNNGV. V lost 5 bases to trimming and J lost 5 bases; unmatched junction nucleotides: 5.

The chain combines TRBV5-5 with TRBJ1-4; a weak D match, TRBD1 (6 bases). From germline, CDR1 is SGHKS and CDR2 YYEKEE (reference sequence). The germline V and J ends were trimmed by 10 bases and 8 bases, with 21 bases remaining between them. The CDR3 runs 14 residues. The CDR3 DNA reads as TGTGCCTCAGCTGGGGCAGGGGATCTGGAAAAACTGTTTTTT. Translated, it gives CASAGAGDLEKLFF.

The sample holds many counts of this clone. This chain joins TRBV7-8 and TRBJ1-6, with D hard to call. CDR1 is SGHVS, CDR2 FQNEAQ, per germline. The CDR3 has 13 amino acids. Trimming pared 7 bases from V and 10 bases from J, leaving 14 bases between. CDR3 DNA sequence: TGTGCCAGCACCCCGAGGGTGGAGTCACCCCTCCACTTT. Protein: CASTPRVESPLHF.